This T cell receptor (beta chain) emerged from a study of neurological immune-mediated disorders. One entry per CDR3 protein results from TCRdb running MiXCR on the 5' RACE reads. The data contain 25,000 to 35,000 distinct CDR3 sequences, about 16% of them singletons. CDR1 is DFQATT, CDR2 SNEGSKA, per germline (reference sequence). V lost 1 base and J 7 bases, leaving 13 bases between the germline ends. The CDR3 consists of 13 residues. V is TRBV20-1 and J is TRBJ1-2; D remains ambiguous. The source material was PBMCs. This sequence was found in a man aged 65 to 79 in good health. The CDR3 reads CSARVGTWVGYTF. CDR3 bases: TGCAGTGCTAGAGTAGGTACATGGGTTGGCTACACCTTC.